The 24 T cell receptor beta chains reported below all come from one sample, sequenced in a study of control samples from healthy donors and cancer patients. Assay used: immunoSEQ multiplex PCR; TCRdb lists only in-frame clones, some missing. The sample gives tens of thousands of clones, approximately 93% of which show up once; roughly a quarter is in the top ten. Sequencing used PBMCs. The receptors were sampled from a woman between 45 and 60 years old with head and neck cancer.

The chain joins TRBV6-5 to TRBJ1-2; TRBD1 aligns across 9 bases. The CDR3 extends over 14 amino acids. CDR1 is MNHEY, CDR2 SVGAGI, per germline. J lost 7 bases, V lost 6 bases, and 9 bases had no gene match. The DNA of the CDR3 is TGTGCCAGCAGGACCGGGACAGGGAGATCTGGCTACACCTTC. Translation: CASRTGTGRSGYTF.

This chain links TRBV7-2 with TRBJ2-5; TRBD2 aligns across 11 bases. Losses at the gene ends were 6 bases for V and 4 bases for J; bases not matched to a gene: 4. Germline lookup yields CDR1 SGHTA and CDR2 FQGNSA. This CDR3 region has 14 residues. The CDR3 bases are TGTGCCAGCAGTTATAGCGGGGGGGCAGAGACCCAGTACTTC. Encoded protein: CASSYSGGAETQYF.

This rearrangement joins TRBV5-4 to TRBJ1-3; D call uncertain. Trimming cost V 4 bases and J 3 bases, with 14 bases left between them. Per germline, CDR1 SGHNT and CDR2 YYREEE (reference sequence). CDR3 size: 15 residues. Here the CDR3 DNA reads TGTGCCAGCAGCGCGATGGAGGAGGGTGGAAACACCATATATTTT. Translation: CASSAMEEGGNTIYF. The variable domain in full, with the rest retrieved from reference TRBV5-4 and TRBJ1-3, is ETGVTQSPTHLIKTRGQQVTLRCSSQSGHNTVSWYQQALGQGPQFIFQYYREEENGRGNFPPRFSGLQFPNYSSELNVNALELDDSALYLCASSAMEEGGNTIYFGEGSWLTVV.

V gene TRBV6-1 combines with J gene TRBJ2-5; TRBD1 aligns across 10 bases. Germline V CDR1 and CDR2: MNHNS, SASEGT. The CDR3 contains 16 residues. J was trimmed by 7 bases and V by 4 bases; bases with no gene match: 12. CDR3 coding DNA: TGTGCCAGCAGTGTTACCACGGGACAGGGGAGAGGGACCCAGTACTTC. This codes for CASSVTTGQGRGTQYF.

The CDR3 nucleotides read TGTGCCAGCAGTTCCGGAGACAGGTTGAACACCGGGGAGCTGTTTTTT. This sequence encodes CASSSGDRLNTGELFF. The genes are TRBV27 and TRBJ2-2, with D maybe TRBD1 (6 bases). This CDR3 comprises 16 residues. Germline V gene lookup returns CDR1 MNHEY and CDR2 SMNVEV (reference sequence). With 4 bases removed from V and 1 base from J, the gap between germline ends came to 13 bases.

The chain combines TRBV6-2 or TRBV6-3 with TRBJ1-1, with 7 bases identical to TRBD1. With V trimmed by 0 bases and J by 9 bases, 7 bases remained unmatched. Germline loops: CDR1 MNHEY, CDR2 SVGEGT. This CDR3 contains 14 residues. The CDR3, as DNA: TGTGCCAGCAGTTACTCGAGGGACAGCCAAAAAGCTTTCTTT. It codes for CASSYSRDSQKAFF.

This CDR3 is CASSLRLAGDQFF. CDR3 DNA: TGTGCCAGCAGCTTACGGCTAGCGGGAGATCAGTTCTTC. J is TRBJ2-1 and V is TRBV7-2, with 10 bases lining up with TRBD2. Germline-derived CDR1 and CDR2 are SGHTA and FQGNSA. With 2 bases clipped from V and 13 bases from J, the junction kept 5 bases outside the gene matches. The CDR3 consists of 13 residues.

CDR3 amino acids: CASRGLGSGTEAFF. The CDR3 DNA reads as TGTGCCAGTAGGGGACTAGGATCGGGGACTGAAGCTTTCTTT. The rearrangement uses TRBV19 and TRBJ1-1; D possibly corresponds to TRBD1 (5 bases). Germline lookup yields CDR1 LNHDA and CDR2 SQIVND (reference sequence). Between the trimmed V and J ends, which lost 6 bases and 5 bases, there was a span of 16 bases. This CDR3 has 14 residues.

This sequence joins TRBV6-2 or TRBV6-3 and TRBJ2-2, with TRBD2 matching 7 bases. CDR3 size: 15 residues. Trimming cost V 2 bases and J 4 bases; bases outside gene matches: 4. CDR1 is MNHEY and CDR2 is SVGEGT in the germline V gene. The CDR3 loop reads CASSYPRGGTGELFF. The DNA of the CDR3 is TGTGCCAGCAGTTACCCTCGCGGGGGCACCGGGGAGCTGTTTTTT.

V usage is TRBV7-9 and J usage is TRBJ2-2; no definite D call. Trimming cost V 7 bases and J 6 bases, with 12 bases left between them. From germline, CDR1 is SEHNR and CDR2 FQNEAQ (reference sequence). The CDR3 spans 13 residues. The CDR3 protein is CASTIGSAGELFF. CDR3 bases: TGTGCCAGCACCATAGGGTCTGCCGGGGAGCTGTTTTTT.

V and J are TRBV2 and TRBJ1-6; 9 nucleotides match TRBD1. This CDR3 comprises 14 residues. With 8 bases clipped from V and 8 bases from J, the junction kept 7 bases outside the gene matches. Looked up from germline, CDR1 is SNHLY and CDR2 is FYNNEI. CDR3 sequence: CASRRRDRDSPLHF. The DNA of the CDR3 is TGTGCCAGCCGGCGCCGGGACAGGGATTCACCCCTCCACTTT.

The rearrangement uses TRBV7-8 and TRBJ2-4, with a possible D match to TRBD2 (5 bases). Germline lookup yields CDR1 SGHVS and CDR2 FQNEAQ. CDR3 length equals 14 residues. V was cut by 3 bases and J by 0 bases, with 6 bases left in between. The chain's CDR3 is CASSFGGAKNIQYF. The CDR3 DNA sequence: TGTGCCAGCAGCTTTGGAGGAGCCAAAAACATTCAGTACTTC.

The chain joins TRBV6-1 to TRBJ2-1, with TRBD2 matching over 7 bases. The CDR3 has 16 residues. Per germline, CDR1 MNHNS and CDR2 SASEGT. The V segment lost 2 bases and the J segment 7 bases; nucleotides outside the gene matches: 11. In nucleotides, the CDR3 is TGTGCCAGCAGTGAAACTCGCGGGAGAGGGGTGAATGAGCAGTTCTTC. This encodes CASSETRGRGVNEQFF.

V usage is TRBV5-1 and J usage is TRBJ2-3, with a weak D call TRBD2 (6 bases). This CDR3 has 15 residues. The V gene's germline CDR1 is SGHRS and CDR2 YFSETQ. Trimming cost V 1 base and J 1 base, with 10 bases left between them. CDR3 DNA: TGCGCCAGCAGCTTGATGCGGGAAGGCACAGATACGCAGTATTTT. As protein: CASSLMREGTDTQYF.

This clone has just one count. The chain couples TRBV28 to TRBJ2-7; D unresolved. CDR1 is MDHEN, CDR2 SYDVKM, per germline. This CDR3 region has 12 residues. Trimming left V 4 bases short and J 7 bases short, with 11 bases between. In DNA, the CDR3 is TGTGCCAGCAGTTCCCTTTCGGAGGAGCAGTACTTC. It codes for CASSSLSEEQYF.

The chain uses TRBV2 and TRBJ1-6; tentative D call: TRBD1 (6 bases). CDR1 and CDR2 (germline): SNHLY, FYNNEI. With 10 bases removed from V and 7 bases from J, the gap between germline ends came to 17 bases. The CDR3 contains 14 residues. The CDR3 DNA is TGTGCCACCCTCCCAGGGGTGAGGAATTCACCCCTCCACTTT. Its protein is CATLPGVRNSPLHF.

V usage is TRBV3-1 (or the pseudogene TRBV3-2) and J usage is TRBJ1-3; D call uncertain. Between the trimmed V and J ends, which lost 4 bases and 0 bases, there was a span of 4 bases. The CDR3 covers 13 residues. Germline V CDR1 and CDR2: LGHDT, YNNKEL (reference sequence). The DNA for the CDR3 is TGTGCCAGCAGCCGCTCCTCTGGAAACACCATATATTTT. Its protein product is CASSRSSGNTIYF.

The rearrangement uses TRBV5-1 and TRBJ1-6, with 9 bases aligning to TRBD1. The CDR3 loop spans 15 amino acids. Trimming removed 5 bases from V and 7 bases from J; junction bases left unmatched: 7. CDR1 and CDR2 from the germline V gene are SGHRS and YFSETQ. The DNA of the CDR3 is TGCGCCAGCAGTTGGGGGGGACAGGGAAATTCACCCCTCCACTTT. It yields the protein CASSWGGQGNSPLHF.

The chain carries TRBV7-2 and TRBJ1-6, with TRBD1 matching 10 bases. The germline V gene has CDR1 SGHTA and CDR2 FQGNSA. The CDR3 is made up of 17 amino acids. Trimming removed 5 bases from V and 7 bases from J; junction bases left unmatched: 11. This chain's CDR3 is CASSRSLTGGVNSPLHF. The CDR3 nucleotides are TGTGCCAGCAGCCGTTCCCTGACAGGGGGCGTCAATTCACCCCTCCACTTT.

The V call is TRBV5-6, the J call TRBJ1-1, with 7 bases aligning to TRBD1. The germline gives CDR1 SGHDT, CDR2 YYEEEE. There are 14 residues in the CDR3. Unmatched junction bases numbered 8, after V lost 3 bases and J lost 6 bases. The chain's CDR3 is CASSYRGGSSEAFF. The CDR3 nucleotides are TGTGCCAGCAGCTATCGAGGGGGCTCCTCTGAAGCTTTCTTT.

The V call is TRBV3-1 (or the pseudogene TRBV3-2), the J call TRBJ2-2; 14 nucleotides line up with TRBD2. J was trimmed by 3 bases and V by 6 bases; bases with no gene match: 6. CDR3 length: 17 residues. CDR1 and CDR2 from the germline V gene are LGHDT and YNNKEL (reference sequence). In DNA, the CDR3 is TGTGCCAGCAGTCCGGGACTAGCGGGAGTCGACACCGGGGAGCTGTTTTTT. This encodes CASSPGLAGVDTGELFF.

The CDR3 nucleotides read TGTGCCAGTAGTATGATTGAGGGGCTGGGGAGTTTCACAAACACCGGGGAGCTGTTTTTT. Translated, it gives CASSMIEGLGSFTNTGELFF. The V call is TRBV19, the J call TRBJ2-2, with D tentatively TRBD1 or TRBD2 (5 bases each). The ends were cut back, 3 bases at V and 2 bases at J, with 25 bases in the middle. The CDR3 runs to 20 residues. Per the germline V gene, CDR1 is LNHDA and CDR2 is SQIVND (reference sequence).

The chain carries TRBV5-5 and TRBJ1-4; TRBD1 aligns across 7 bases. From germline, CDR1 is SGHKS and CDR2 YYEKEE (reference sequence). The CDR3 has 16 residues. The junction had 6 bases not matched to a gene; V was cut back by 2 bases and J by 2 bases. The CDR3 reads CASSFSLQGTNEKLFF. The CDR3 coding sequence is TGTGCCAGCAGCTTCTCCCTACAGGGGACTAATGAAAAACTGTTTTTT.

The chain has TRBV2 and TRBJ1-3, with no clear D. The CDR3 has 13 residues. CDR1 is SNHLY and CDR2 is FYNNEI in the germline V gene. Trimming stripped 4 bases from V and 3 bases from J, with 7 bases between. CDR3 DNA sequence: TGTGCCAGCAGTGGGGGAATTGGAAACACCATATATTTT. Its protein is CASSGGIGNTIYF.